This TCR beta chain was obtained from a study of Ad26.COV2.S vaccination and SARS-CoV-2 variants. Trimming removed 2 bases from V and 2 bases from J, with 23 bases in between. Germline loops: CDR1 MNHEY, CDR2 SMNVEV (reference sequence). The CDR3 extends over 19 amino acids. Profiling relied on immunoSEQ multiplex PCR, and the TCRdb table lists in-frame clones only, not all of them. The sample carries about 320,000 clones, around 85% recorded once. The treatment is: some 20 received Ad26.COV2.S at low or high dose, single or two shots; roughly five received placebo; per-sample allocation not given. Samples were taken on day 63 after the first vaccine or placebo injection.

This receptor was taken from a person between 18 and 59 years old who received the Ad26.COV2.S COVID-19 vaccine or a placebo. The sequencing here drew on peripheral blood, taken in a trial of Ad26.COV2.S vaccine versus placebo. This chain uses TRBV27 with TRBJ2-3, with a weak D call TRBD1 (6 bases). The chain's CDR3 is CASSLRGFGVRRYTDTQYF. CDR3 nucleotides: TGTGCCAGCAGTTTAAGGGGGTTTGGGGTCCGACGCTACACAGATACGCAGTATTTT.